The next 9 T cell receptor beta chains were all read from a single sample in a study of OX40 agonist ivuxolimab in advanced cancers. Repertoires were generated with immunoSEQ multiplex PCR, while TCRdb's copy carries only in-frame clones and drops some. In the table there are just over 40,000 clones, 88% of which are singletons. The source material was CD4+ or CD8+ T cells sorted from blood, sampled in a trial of the OX40 agonist ivuxolimab. These receptors came from an adult with an advanced solid tumor such as melanoma, head and neck, liver or kidney cancer.

This clone was observed once. This chain links TRBV7-3 with TRBJ2-2; possibly TRBD1 for D (5 bases). V shed 1 base and J shed 0 bases, with 15 bases lying between them. Germline CDR1 SGHTA, CDR2 FQGTGA. The CDR3 runs 18 residues. CDR3 region: CASSLRPQGGTNTGELFF. DNA of the CDR3: TGTGCCAGCAGCTTAAGACCCCAGGGTGGGACGAACACCGGGGAGCTGTTTTTT.

This clone was observed a single time. V gene TRBV5-6 combines with J gene TRBJ1-1, with D possibly TRBD1 on 6 matching bases. Trimming removed 0 bases from V and 0 bases from J, with 12 bases in between. The CDR3 runs 16 residues. CDR1 SGHDT and CDR2 YYEEEE come from the germline V gene. For the CDR3, the DNA is TGTGCCAGCAGCTTGGCCAGCGGGGGCCTGAACACTGAAGCTTTCTTT. It is translated as CASSLASGGLNTEAFF.

This rearrangement joins TRBV5-4 to TRBJ2-7; 7 bases map to TRBD2. The germline CDR1 and CDR2 sequences are SGHNT and YYREEE (reference sequence). Trimming at V came to 4 bases and at J to 3 bases, leaving 7 bases not matched to a gene. This CDR3 is built from 14 residues. As DNA, the CDR3 is TGTGCCAGCAGCGAAACCGGGACTAACTACGAGCAGTACTTC. As protein: CASSETGTNYEQYF.

This chain uses TRBV28 with TRBJ2-3; a possible D gene is TRBD2 (5 bases). Germline V CDR1 and CDR2: MDHEN, SYDVKM. V was cut by 5 bases and J by 0 bases, with 15 bases left in between. The length of the CDR3 is 16 residues. The CDR3 region has the DNA TGTGCCAGCAGTCCCCCACGGGATCCTAGCACAGATACGCAGTATTTT. This gives the protein CASSPPRDPSTDTQYF.

The rearrangement links TRBV19 to TRBJ1-5; D not certain. Germline CDR1 is LNHDA and CDR2 is SQIVND (reference sequence). Trimming cost V 3 bases and J 1 base, with 10 bases left between them. The CDR3 spans 15 residues. The CDR3 reads CASSMSHLSNQPQHF. The CDR3 nucleotides read TGTGCCAGTAGTATGTCGCATCTCAGCAATCAGCCCCAGCATTTT.

This clone was observed a single time. The chain recombines TRBV5-6 with TRBJ2-3, with 8 positions matching TRBD2. CDR3 length: 14 residues. V lost 6 bases to trimming and J lost 0 bases; unmatched junction nucleotides: 3. Germline values: CDR1 SGHDT, CDR2 YYEEEE. The chain's CDR3 is CASTGGGSTDTQYF. As DNA, the CDR3 is TGTGCCAGCACGGGCGGGGGGAGCACAGATACGCAGTATTTT.

V usage is TRBV6-6 and J usage is TRBJ1-1; 9 nucleotides agree with TRBD1. The CDR3 totals 16 residues. Looked up from germline, CDR1 is MNHNY and CDR2 is SVGAGI (reference sequence). Trimming at V came to 2 bases and at J to 3 bases, leaving 7 bases not matched to a gene. The CDR3 bases are TGTGCCAGCAGTTACGAAGGGGACAGGGTGTACACTGAAGCTTTCTTT. It specifies CASSYEGDRVYTEAFF.

The V gene is TRBV10-2, the J gene TRBJ2-7, with D perhaps TRBD1 or TRBD2 (5 bases each). Germline V gene sequence: CDR1 WSHSY, CDR2 SAAADI. Trimming shortened V by 2 bases and J by 3 bases, and 17 bases separated the two germline ends. CDR3 length equals 16 residues. CDR3 DNA: TGCGCCAGCAGTGAGCCAACTTGGGGACCAAACTACGAGCAGTACTTC. Amino acids: CASSEPTWGPNYEQYF.

The chain's CDR3 is CASSPGTEYNEQFF. In DNA form, the CDR3 reads TGTGCCAGCAGCCCCGGGACAGAATACAATGAGCAGTTCTTC. The rearrangement uses TRBV5-8 and TRBJ2-1, with TRBD1 matching 7 bases. CDR3 length: 14 residues. J was trimmed by 4 bases and V by 4 bases; bases with no gene match: 5. Germline V lookup: CDR1 SGHTS, CDR2 YDEGEE.